The rows below give T cell receptor beta chains drawn from one sample of a study of tumor-infiltrating lymphocytes in oesophageal squamous cell carcinoma. TCRdb itself ran the PCR reads through MiXCR, one entry per CDR3 protein. Of under 15,000 distinct CDR3 sequences listed, 50% to 55% are singletons. The specimen sequenced was esophageal tumor tissue. The receptor source for this set is a female donor with esophageal squamous cell carcinoma. The CDR3 runs from the conserved cysteine through the conserved F or W. The order of the fields is V gene, J gene, clone size, CDR3 protein. Expanded clones get a size class; other rows say once, few or many, or leave the size out.

TRBV28	TRBJ1-1	NA	CASSGLARGTEAFF
TRBV12-3/TRBV12-4	TRBJ2-7	once	CASSFEWAYEQYF
TRBV7-9	TRBJ2-4	many	CASISTGGNEQYF
TRBV7-8	TRBJ2-3	NA	CASSPIPGQANEQYF
TRBV10-3	TRBJ1-1	NA	CATLSGSQYEQYF
TRBV7-3	TRBJ2-7	once	CASSSLGGGALSF
TRBV6-1	NA	NA	CARGEEDRSYEQYF
TRBV4-3	TRBJ1-1	NA	CASSLGMNTEAFF
TRBV9	TRBJ2-6	NA	CASSVLGGDSPLHF
TRBV2	TRBJ2-1	once	CASSEDTYNEQFF
TRBV12-3/TRBV12-4	NA	few	CASSSGLIRYGYTF
TRBV6-5	NA	NA	CASSPPGLLETQYF